This T cell receptor beta chain was observed in a study of T cells in Graves' hyperthyroidism and ophthalmopathy. Study summary: The authors collected peripheral blood at initial diagnosis, before any treatment.

The TCR beta CDR3 regions underwent amplification using RNA transcripts as the source. Initially, a first-round RT-PCR of the TCR CDR3 employed the HTBI primer set. TCRdb recomputed calls from the multiplex PCR reads with MiXCR, one row per CDR3 protein. The top ten hold around 4.5% of the sample, which has about 610,000 distinct CDR3 sequences, roughly 14% seen once. V was pared by 3 bases and J by 11 bases, with 2 bases between. This CDR3 contains 9 residues. What was sequenced was blood. This sequence originates from a woman aged 35 to 49 with Graves' ophthalmopathy. The rearrangement links TRBV12-3 or TRBV12-4 to TRBJ1-5; D is unresolved. The DNA of the CDR3 is TGTGCCAGCAGTTTGGCCCAGCATTTT. It is translated as CASSLAQHF.